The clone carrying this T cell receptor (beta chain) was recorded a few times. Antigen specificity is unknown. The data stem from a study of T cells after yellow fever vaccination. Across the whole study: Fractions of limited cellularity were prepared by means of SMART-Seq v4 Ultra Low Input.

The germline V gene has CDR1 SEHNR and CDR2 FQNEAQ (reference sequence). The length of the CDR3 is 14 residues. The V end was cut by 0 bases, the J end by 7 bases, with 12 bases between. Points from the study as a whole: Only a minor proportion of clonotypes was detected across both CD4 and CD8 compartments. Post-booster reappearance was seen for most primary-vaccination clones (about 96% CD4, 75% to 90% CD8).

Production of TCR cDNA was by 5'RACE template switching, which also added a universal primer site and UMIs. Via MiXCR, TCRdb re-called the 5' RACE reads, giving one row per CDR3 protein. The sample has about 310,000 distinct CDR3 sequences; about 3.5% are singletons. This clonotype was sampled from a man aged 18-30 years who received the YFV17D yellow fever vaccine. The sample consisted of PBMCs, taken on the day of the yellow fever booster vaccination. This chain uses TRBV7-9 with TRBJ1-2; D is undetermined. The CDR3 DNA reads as TGTGCCAGCAGCTTAGCAGAGGGTCCGGCTGGCTACACCTTC. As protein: CASSLAEGPAGYTF.